The 13 T cell receptor beta chains in this list originate from one sample, sequenced in a study of blood T cell repertoires in COVID-19 (dated by TCRdb to the early 2020s). Library preparation employed the immunoSEQ multiplex PCR assay. In TCRdb, the immuneACCESS table is reduced to in-frame sequences with V and J assigned. These tables do not hold every clone; where another copy was compared, an unresolved V gene accounts for under half, and the others remain unexplained. The sample table shows about 230,000 clones, and 80% to 90% are seen once. The ten biggest clones cover roughly 12% of the sample. What was sequenced was peripheral blood. All receptors derive from a man aged 50-59 years with COVID-19, enrolled during active disease.

The chain links TRBV6-2 or TRBV6-3 to TRBJ1-5, with 7 positions matching TRBD1. CDR3 length: 14 residues. Germline assignment: CDR1 MNHEY and CDR2 SVGEGT. Trimming cost V 4 bases and J 3 bases; bases outside gene matches: 3. The CDR3, as DNA: TGTGCCAGCAGTTGGGACAGAAACAATCAGCCCCAGCATTTT. It is translated as CASSWDRNNQPQHF.

The chain links TRBV6-2 or TRBV6-3 to TRBJ2-2; 7 positions match TRBD1. After removal of 2 bases from V and 1 base from J, the junction contained 4 bases not matched to a gene. Germline loops: CDR1 MNHEY, CDR2 SVGEGT. The CDR3 covers 16 residues. CDR3 coding DNA: TGTGCCAGCAGTTACCGATGGGACAGGAACACCGGGGAGCTGTTTTTT. Residues: CASSYRWDRNTGELFF.

This sequence joins TRBV5-1 and TRBJ1-2; weak D call: TRBD1 (5 bases). Looked up from germline, CDR1 is SGHRS and CDR2 is YFSETQ. V was shortened by 0 bases and J by 10 bases, with 13 bases between the two germline ends. The CDR3 covers 13 residues. CDR3 amino acids: CASSLEAGLVYTF. The CDR3 DNA reads TGCGCCAGCAGCTTGGAGGCAGGGTTAGTCTACACCTTC.

DNA for the CDR3: TGTGCCAGCAGCTTAGCTCCCCGGGAGGTTGGCTACACCTTC. Protein product: CASSLAPREVGYTF. This chain links TRBV7-2 with TRBJ1-2; D unresolved. Looked up from germline, CDR1 is SGHTA and CDR2 is FQGNSA. V shed 0 bases and J shed 7 bases, with 12 bases lying between them. This CDR3 is 14 amino acids long.

The chain uses TRBV5-1 and TRBJ2-6, with 8 bases matching TRBD1. This CDR3 has 17 amino acids. From germline, CDR1 is SGHRS and CDR2 YFSETQ. The trim removed 0 bases at V and 2 bases at J, leaving 4 bases unmatched. The CDR3 DNA reads TGCGCCAGCAGCTTGGAGGACAGGGCCCCTGGGGCCAACGTCCTGACTTTC. This encodes CASSLEDRAPGANVLTF.

The chain has TRBV4-2 and TRBJ2-1, with 7 bases lining up with TRBD1. Germline V gene lookup returns CDR1 LGHNA and CDR2 YNFKEQ. With V trimmed by 1 base and J by 2 bases, 11 bases remained unmatched. This CDR3 is built from 18 residues. The CDR3 sequence is CASSQALPTGSPYNEQFF. CDR3 in DNA: TGTGCCAGCAGCCAAGCCCTGCCGACAGGGAGCCCCTACAATGAGCAGTTCTTC.

The chain combines TRBV19 with TRBJ2-5; 9 nucleotides agree with TRBD1. The germline gives CDR1 LNHDA, CDR2 SQIVND (reference sequence). Trimming at V came to 2 bases and at J to 1 base, leaving 2 bases not matched to a gene. The CDR3 loop spans 15 amino acids. The DNA of the CDR3 is TGTGCCAGTAGTATATGGGACAGGGTCCAAGAGACCCAGTACTTC. As protein: CASSIWDRVQETQYF.

The rearrangement links TRBV5-1 to TRBJ2-1; D remains ambiguous. Germline loops: CDR1 SGHRS, CDR2 YFSETQ. Trimming stripped 0 bases from V and 5 bases from J, with 12 bases between. This CDR3 has 15 residues. In DNA form, the CDR3 reads TGCGCCAGCAGCTTGGCTAGGTCGCGGAACAATGAGCAGTTCTTC. Protein product: CASSLARSRNNEQFF.

The chain links TRBV5-4 to TRBJ2-7, with 14 nucleotides matching TRBD2. This CDR3 region has 15 residues. Trimming cost V 4 bases and J 2 bases; bases outside gene matches: 2. Germline V gene data show CDR1 as SGHNT and CDR2 as YYREEE (reference sequence). CDR3 amino acids: CASSPTSGRAYEQYF. CDR3 nucleotide sequence: TGTGCCAGCAGCCCGACTAGCGGGAGGGCCTACGAGCAGTACTTC.

The J gene is TRBJ2-3, the V gene TRBV18; 8 nucleotides match TRBD2. The CDR3 sequence is 18 residues long. V was pared by 1 base and J by 0 bases, with 9 bases of the junction left unmatched. CDR1 and CDR2 from the germline V gene are KGHSH and LQKENI. The CDR3 DNA follows: TGTGCCAGCTCACCACGCGGGGGGAACTACTTTAGCACAGATACGCAGTATTTT. Translating it yields CASSPRGGNYFSTDTQYF.

A few counts support this clone. CDR3 amino acids: CASSVDFVTGELFF. DNA of the CDR3: TGTGCCAGCAGCGTAGATTTCGTCACCGGGGAGCTGTTTTTT. The rearrangement uses TRBV9 and TRBJ2-2, with D hard to call. The V gene's germline CDR1 is SGDLS and CDR2 YYNGEE. V lost 0 bases and J 4 bases, leaving 7 bases between the germline ends. This CDR3 has 14 residues.

V and J are TRBV29-1 and TRBJ2-1, with 11 bases fitting TRBD2. With V trimmed by 6 bases and J by 6 bases, 7 bases remained unmatched. This CDR3 contains 14 residues. Germline assignment: CDR1 SQVTM and CDR2 ANQGSEA. For the CDR3, the DNA is TGCAGCGTCGCACCCGGGACTAGCGGCAATGAGCAGTTCTTC. Its protein product is CSVAPGTSGNEQFF.

This rearrangement joins TRBV13 to TRBJ2-1, with TRBD1 identical over 10 bases. After removal of 4 bases from V and 4 bases from J, the junction contained 7 bases not matched to a gene. Germline lookup yields CDR1 PRHDT and CDR2 FYEKMQ (reference sequence). This CDR3 has 16 amino acids. CDR3 protein: CASSSWGDRGYNEQFF. CDR3 nucleotide sequence: TGTGCCAGCAGCTCCTGGGGGGACAGGGGATACAATGAGCAGTTCTTC.